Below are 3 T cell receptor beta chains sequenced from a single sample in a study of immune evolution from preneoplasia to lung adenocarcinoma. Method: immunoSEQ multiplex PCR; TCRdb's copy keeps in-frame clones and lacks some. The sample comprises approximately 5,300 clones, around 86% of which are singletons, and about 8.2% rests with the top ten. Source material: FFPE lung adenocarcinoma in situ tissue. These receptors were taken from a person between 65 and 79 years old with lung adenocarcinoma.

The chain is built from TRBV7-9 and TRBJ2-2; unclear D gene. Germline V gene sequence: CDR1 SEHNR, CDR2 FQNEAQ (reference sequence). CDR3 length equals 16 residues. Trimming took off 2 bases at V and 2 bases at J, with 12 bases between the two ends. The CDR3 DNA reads TGTGCCAGCAGCTTAACCGGCCCCGTCAACACCGGGGAGCTGTTTTTT. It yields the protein CASSLTGPVNTGELFF.

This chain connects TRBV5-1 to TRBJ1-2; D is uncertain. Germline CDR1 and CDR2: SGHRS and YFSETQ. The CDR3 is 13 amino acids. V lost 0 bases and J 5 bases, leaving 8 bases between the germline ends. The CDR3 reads CASSLVGEYGYTF. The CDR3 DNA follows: TGCGCCAGCAGCTTGGTTGGGGAGTATGGCTACACCTTC. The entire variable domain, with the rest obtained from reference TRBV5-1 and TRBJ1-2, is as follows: KAGVTQTPRYLIKTRGQQVTLSCSPISGHRSVSWYQQTPGQGLQFLFEYFSETQRNKGNFPGRFSGRQFSNSRSEMNVSTLELGDSALYLCASSLVGEYGYTFGSGTRLTVV.

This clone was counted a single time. The CDR3 nucleotides read TGTGCCATCAGTGGAGAACAGGGGCGAAGGCAAGAGACCCAGTACTTC. Protein sequence: CAISGEQGRRQETQYF. The gene calls are TRBV10-3 and TRBJ2-5, with 7 bases matching TRBD1. The length of the CDR3 is 16 residues. Germline V gene data show CDR1 as ENHRY and CDR2 as SYGVKD. With V trimmed by 4 bases and J by 2 bases, 10 bases remained unmatched.